One and the same sample provided the 13 T cell receptor beta chains below, sequenced in a study of blood T cell repertoires in COVID-19. The table came from immunoSEQ multiplex PCR; TCRdb's copy has only in-frame clones and leaves some out. The sample lists a few hundred thousand clones; over 80% were seen once. The sample was peripheral blood. All receptors derive from a man in his 60s who had recovered from COVID-19.

Written as DNA, the CDR3 is TGTGCCAGCAGTGAAAAACAGGGACATCAGCCCCAGCATTTT. It is translated as CASSEKQGHQPQHF. This chain connects TRBV2 to TRBJ1-5; maybe TRBD1 (6 bases). The V end was cut by 2 bases, the J end by 5 bases, with 10 bases between. Germline lookup yields CDR1 SNHLY and CDR2 FYNNEI. The CDR3 covers 14 residues.

V and J are TRBV30 and TRBJ2-6; TRBD1 matches 12 bases. Germline assignment: CDR1 GTSNPN and CDR2 SVGIG (reference sequence). The CDR3 has 16 amino acids. V lost 7 bases to trimming and J lost 4 bases; unmatched junction nucleotides: 8. The CDR3 loop reads CALAPGQGAGANVLTF. CDR3 in DNA: TGTGCCTTGGCACCGGGACAGGGGGCCGGGGCCAACGTCCTGACTTTC.

This chain links TRBV5-8 with TRBJ2-5; possible D gene TRBD2, 6 bases. In germline, CDR1 is SGHTS, CDR2 YDEGEE. The length of the CDR3 is 15 residues. V dropped 1 base and J dropped 1 base, with 11 bases sitting between them. The DNA of the CDR3 is TGTGCCAGCAGCTTGAGGAGGGGTGTCCAAGAGACCCAGTACTTC. Amino acids: CASSLRRGVQETQYF.

The gene calls are TRBV28 and TRBJ2-2; TRBD1 agrees at 7 bases. This CDR3 spans 15 amino acids. Losses at the gene ends were 7 bases for V and 7 bases for J; bases not matched to a gene: 12. Germline loops: CDR1 MDHEN, CDR2 SYDVKM. The CDR3 region has the DNA TGTGCCAGCAAAGGTCCGGCAGGGGGTAACGGGGAGCTGTTTTTT. Protein: CASKGPAGGNGELFF.

This chain uses TRBV12-3 or TRBV12-4 with TRBJ1-1, with D hard to call. There are 13 residues in the CDR3. The ends were cut back, 6 bases at V and 4 bases at J, with 12 bases in the middle. The CDR3: CASRAEVGTEAFF. The CDR3 DNA reads as TGTGCCAGCAGGGCCGAGGTGGGCACTGAAGCTTTCTTT.

The V and J genes are TRBV29-1 and TRBJ2-1, with 11 bases that match TRBD2. This CDR3 is 13 amino acids long. V gave up 5 bases and J gave up 6 bases; unmatched junction bases: 3. CDR1 and CDR2 (germline): SQVTM, ANQGSEA. The CDR3 sequence: CSVLLAGANEQFF. The CDR3 DNA sequence: TGCAGCGTTTTACTAGCGGGAGCCAATGAGCAGTTCTTC.

The rearrangement links TRBV14 to TRBJ2-1, with D possibly TRBD2 on 6 matching bases. Trimming left V 4 bases short and J 8 bases short, with 21 bases between. Germline values: CDR1 SGHDN, CDR2 FVKESK. The CDR3 is made up of 16 amino acids. CDR3 sequence: CASSRVRGAGVYEQFF. CDR3 nucleotides: TGTGCCAGCAGCCGGGTACGCGGGGCCGGGGTCTATGAGCAGTTCTTC.

The chain employs TRBV19 and TRBJ2-7; D may be TRBD2 (5 bases). The germline gives CDR1 LNHDA, CDR2 SQIVND (reference sequence). CDR3 length: 14 residues. Trimming left V 7 bases short and J 7 bases short, with 20 bases between. CDR3 residues: CASTDKWRTGEQYF. Here the CDR3 DNA reads TGTGCCAGTACAGACAAGTGGCGGACGGGGGAGCAGTACTTC.

The chain is built from TRBV9 and TRBJ2-5; TRBD2 matches at 7 bases. The CDR3 extends over 15 amino acids. The V gene end was trimmed by 0 bases and the J gene end by 3 bases; junction bases not matched to a gene: 5. In germline, CDR1 is SGDLS, CDR2 YYNGEE. In DNA, the CDR3 is TGTGCCAGCAGCGTAGAGGGGACTACTAAAGAGACCCAGTACTTC. Residues: CASSVEGTTKETQYF.

V is TRBV6-5 and J is TRBJ2-1, with D unresolved. This CDR3 has 14 residues. Germline assignment: CDR1 MNHEY and CDR2 SVGAGI. The V gene lost 5 bases and the J gene lost 7 bases, with 15 bases spanning the gap. The CDR3 nucleotides are TGTGCCAGCAGTCGTTTAAAACCCGGGAATGAGCAGTTCTTC. Translation gives CASSRLKPGNEQFF.

This chain uses TRBV3-1 (or the pseudogene TRBV3-2) with TRBJ1-2, with 8 bases lining up with TRBD1. Trimming removed 5 bases from V and 4 bases from J; junction bases left unmatched: 3. The germline CDR1 and CDR2 sequences are LGHDT and YNNKEL (reference sequence). CDR3 size: 13 residues. The DNA of the CDR3 is TGTGCCAGCAGCTACAGGGGGACCTATGGCTACACCTTC. Translation: CASSYRGTYGYTF.

With respect to this clone: Other DNA sequences of this sample code for an identical CDR3. This chain uses TRBV5-1 with TRBJ2-3; 9 positions agree with TRBD2. V lost 1 base, J lost 3 bases, and 0 bases stayed unmatched. The CDR3 is 14 amino acids. Germline V CDR1 and CDR2: SGHRS, YFSETQ. CDR3 residues: CASSLLAGTDTQYF. CDR3 nucleotide sequence: TGCGCCAGCAGCTTGCTAGCGGGGACAGATACGCAGTATTTT.

The chain links TRBV6-6 to TRBJ1-1; D gene unclear. V shed 5 bases and J shed 0 bases, with 7 bases lying between them. The CDR3 spans 13 residues. Germline V CDR1 and CDR2: MNHNY, SVGAGI (reference sequence). CDR3 in DNA: TGTGCCAGCAGTGCCGGAGTGAACACTGAAGCTTTCTTT. It translates to CASSAGVNTEAFF.